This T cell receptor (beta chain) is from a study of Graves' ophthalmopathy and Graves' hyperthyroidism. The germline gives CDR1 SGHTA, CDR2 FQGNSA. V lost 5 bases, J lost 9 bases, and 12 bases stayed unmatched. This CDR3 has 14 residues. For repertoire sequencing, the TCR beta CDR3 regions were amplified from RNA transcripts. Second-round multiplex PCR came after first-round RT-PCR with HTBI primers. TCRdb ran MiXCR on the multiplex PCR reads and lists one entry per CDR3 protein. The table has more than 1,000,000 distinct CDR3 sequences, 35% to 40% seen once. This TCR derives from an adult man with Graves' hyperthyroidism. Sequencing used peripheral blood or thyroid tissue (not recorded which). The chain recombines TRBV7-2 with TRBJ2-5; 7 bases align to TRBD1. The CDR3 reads CASSPGTVNQPQYF. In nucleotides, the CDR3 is TGTGCCAGCAGCCCCGGGACAGTAAATCAGCCCCAGTACTTC.